Listed below are T cell receptor beta chains from one sample, sequenced in a study of cytomegalovirus exposure and HLA in healthy donors. The protocol was immunoSEQ multiplex PCR, while the TCRdb copy is restricted to in-frame clones and leaves out a portion. The data hold roughly 200,000 clones, with around three quarters observed a single time. The sequencing sample was made of PBMCs. These receptors all come from a man between 25 and 39 years old in good health and CMV-seronegative. Both conserved end residues are part of each CDR3. The D gene is left open where the match is weak. Only part of the rows carry a size: once, few, many, or a class if the clone is expanded.

TRBV7-9	-	TRBD1	TRBJ1-4	TGTGCCAGCAGATCGGATAGCAAAAACAGGGGGGCCGAAAAACTGTTTTTT	CASRSDSKNRGAEKLFF
TRBV7-3	-	TRBD2	TRBJ2-5	TGTGCCAGCAGTTTCGGGACTAGCACCCAAGAGACCCAGTACTTC	CASSFGTSTQETQYF
TRBV13	-	-	TRBJ2-4	TGTGCCAGCACCCCACCGGACTCCTTAGCCAAAAACATTCAGTACTTC	CASTPPDSLAKNIQYF
TRBV5-6	-	-	TRBJ1-2	TGTGCCAGCAGCTTGGGGCCTGGCAGCGACAGCTTCAACTATGGCTACACCTTC	CASSLGPGSDSFNYGYTF
TRBV27	-	TRBD1	TRBJ2-7	TGTGCCAGCAGCGCCACCGGGACAGTGTCCTACGAGCAGTACTTC	CASSATGTVSYEQYF
TRBV9	-	-	TRBJ2-1	TGTGCCAGCAGCGTAGCAATTACATTGCACAATGAGCAGTTCTTC	CASSVAITLHNEQFF
TRBV5-1	-	-	TRBJ1-2	TGCGCCAGCAGCCTGCAGGGGCAAGGCTACACCTTC	CASSLQGQGYTF
TRBV6-1	few	TRBD1	TRBJ2-1	TGTGCCAGTCGTTACCAACGGGACAGCTACAATGAGCAGTTCTTC	CASRYQRDSYNEQFF
TRBV6-5	once	TRBD1	TRBJ1-2	TGTGCCAGCTGGACAGGGAATGGCTACACCTTC	CASWTGNGYTF
TRBV4-1	few	-	TRBJ2-1	TGCGCCAGCAGCCCGACGGCGGCTAGAAGAGGTGGAGAGCAGTTCTTC	CASSPTAARRGGEQFF
TRBV28	few	-	TRBJ1-4	TGTGCCAGCAGTCCCCAGTCTGCAACTAATGAAAAACTGTTTTTT	CASSPQSATNEKLFF
TRBV28	-	TRBD2	TRBJ2-1	TGTGCCAGCAGTCCTAACAACCCGACTAGCGGGAGGGCCGAGTACAATGAGCAGTTCTTC	CASSPNNPTSGRAEYNEQFF
TRBV5-8	-	-	TRBJ2-7	TGTGCCAGCAGCGTGGTACGGAGCCCAAGCGGCGAGCAGTACTTC	CASSVVRSPSGEQYF